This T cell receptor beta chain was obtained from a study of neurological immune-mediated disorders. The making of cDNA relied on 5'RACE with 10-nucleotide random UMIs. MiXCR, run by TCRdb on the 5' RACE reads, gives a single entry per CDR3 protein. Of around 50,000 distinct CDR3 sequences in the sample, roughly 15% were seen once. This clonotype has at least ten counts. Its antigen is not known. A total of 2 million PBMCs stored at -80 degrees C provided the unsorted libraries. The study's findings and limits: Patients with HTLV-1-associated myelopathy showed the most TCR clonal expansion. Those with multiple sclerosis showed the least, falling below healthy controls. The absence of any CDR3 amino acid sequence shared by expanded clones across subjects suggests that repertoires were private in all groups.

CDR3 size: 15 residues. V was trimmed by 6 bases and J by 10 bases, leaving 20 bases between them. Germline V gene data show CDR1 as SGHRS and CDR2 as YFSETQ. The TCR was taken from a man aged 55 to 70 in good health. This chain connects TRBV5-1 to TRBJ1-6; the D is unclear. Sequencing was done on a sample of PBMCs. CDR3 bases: TGCGCCAGCACTCTGACGGATAGCGGGAAATCACCCCTCCACTTT. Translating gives CASTLTDSGKSPLHF.